This is a list of T cell receptor beta chains from one sample in a study of T cells in Graves' hyperthyroidism and ophthalmopathy. TCRdb analysed the multiplex PCR reads with MiXCR anew, one entry per CDR3 protein. This sample yields around 500,000 distinct CDR3 sequences, of which roughly 14% are seen a single time; less than 20% belongs to the top ten. Sequences were obtained from blood. The receptors were sampled from a woman aged 18-35 years with Graves' hyperthyroidism. Each CDR3 is given with its conserved first and last residue. The D gene is left open where the match is weak. Only some rows state a clone size, as once, few, many or a class for expanded clones.

CDR3 length	D gene	V gene	clone size	J gene	CDR3 DNA	CDR3 protein
16	TRBD1	TRBV6-1	many	TRBJ1-5	TGTGCCAGCAGTGCCGGACAGGGCAATAGCAATCAGCCCCAGCATTTT	CASSAGQGNSNQPQHF
14	.	TRBV28	few	TRBJ2-7	TGTGCCAGCAGTTTATTCAGGGGAGGCTACGAGCAGTACTTC	CASSLFRGGYEQYF
12	.	TRBV6-1	many	TRBJ1-2	TGTGCCGCTCGGGAGGGGGTATCTGGCTACACCTTC	CAAREGVSGYTF
14	.	TRBV27	many	TRBJ1-1	TGTGCCAGCAGTTTAAAAGGGCCGAACACTGAAGCTTTCTTT	CASSLKGPNTEAFF
15	.	TRBV7-2	.	TRBJ1-1	TGTGCCAGCAGCTTAGAGCTCTACGGGCTCGCTGAAGCTTTCTTT	CASSLELYGLAEAFF
15	TRBD1	TRBV9	few	TRBJ1-1	TGTGCCAGCAGCGCAAGACAGGGGTCGAACACTGAAGCTTTCTTT	CASSARQGSNTEAFF
16	.	TRBV11-2	.	TRBJ2-3	TGTGCCAGCAGCGGTTTTTGGGGGGGCGGCACAGATACGCAGTATTTT	CASSGFWGGGTDTQYF
15	.	TRBV6-2/TRBV6-3	many	TRBJ2-3	TGTGCCAGCACCAAACTGAGGGGTCAGACAGATACGCAGTATTTT	CASTKLRGQTDTQYF
15	.	TRBV12-3/TRBV12-4	many	TRBJ2-5	TGTGCCAGCAGTTTTTCCCGCGACTTCCGGGAGACCCAGTACTTC	CASSFSRDFRETQYF
16	.	TRBV7-9	many	TRBJ1-4	TGTGCCAGCAGCCCCTCGGGCACTGCAACTAATGAAAAACTGTTTTTT	CASSPSGTATNEKLFF
14	TRBD1	TRBV19	.	TRBJ2-1	TGTGCCAGCCTGCGAGGGACAGCATACAATGAGCAGTTCTTC	CASLRGTAYNEQFF
15	TRBD1	TRBV18	many	TRBJ1-1	TGTGCCAGCTCACCAGGGACAGGGGCCCACACTGAAGCTTTCTTT	CASSPGTGAHTEAFF
15	.	TRBV5-1	many	TRBJ1-3	TGCGCCAGCAGTTCAGCGGGGATCCCTGGAAACACCATATATTTT	CASSSAGIPGNTIYF
16	.	TRBV11-2	many	TRBJ1-1	TGTGCCAGCAGCCGTTGGCAGGGGACGATAAACACTGAAGCTTTCTTT	CASSRWQGTINTEAFF
12	TRBD1	TRBV30	many	TRBJ1-1	TGTGCCTGGAGCCGGGACAGGAGAGGCGCTTTCTTT	CAWSRDRRGAFF
15	TRBD2	TRBV7-8	few	TRBJ2-7	TGTGCCAGCAGCGCTAGCGGGAAGGGCGCCTACGAGCAGTACTTC	CASSASGKGAYEQYF
15	TRBD2	TRBV2	once	TRBJ2-1	TGTGCCAGCGAGCCTAGCGGGAGCTCCTACAATGAGCAGTTCTTC	CASEPSGSSYNEQFF
14	.	TRBV5-1	many	TRBJ2-7	TGCGCCAGCAGCCCGGGGGACCTCGGGTACGAGCAGTACTTC	CASSPGDLGYEQYF
16	.	TRBV4-1	few	TRBJ1-2	TGCGCCAGCAGCCAAGCTCAGGACTCCACTAACTATGGCTACACCTTC	CASSQAQDSTNYGYTF
16	TRBD2	TRBV4-2	.	TRBJ2-3	TGTGCCAGCAGCCAAGCCACCGGGACTAGCGGTTCAACGCAGTATTTT	CASSQATGTSGSTQYF
13	.	TRBV7-2	few	TRBJ2-1	TGTGCCAGCAGCTTCCTCCCCGAAAATGAGCAGTTCTTC	CASSFLPENEQFF
16	.	TRBV5-1	.	TRBJ1-5	TGTGCCAGCAGCTTGGGACCGTGGGGGAGCTATCAGCCCCAGCATTTT	CASSLGPWGSYQPQHF
16	.	TRBV19	many	TRBJ1-1	TGTGCCAGTAGTCTCTCCACCTCGACAGCGAACACTGAAGCTTTCTTT	CASSLSTSTANTEAFF
14	.	TRBV27	many	TRBJ2-1	TGTGCCAGCAGTCCCTCCCGCCGGGGGAATGAGCAGTTCTTC	CASSPSRRGNEQFF
13	.	TRBV10-2	.	TRBJ2-1	TGCGCCAGCAGTGATGGGCAGTACAATGAGCAGTTCTTC	CASSDGQYNEQFF
13	.	TRBV19	many	TRBJ1-2	TGTGCCAGTAGTAGCGTAGGAGACTATGGCTACACCTTC	CASSSVGDYGYTF
19	TRBD1	TRBV5-1	.	TRBJ2-1	TGCGCCAGCAGCTCGGGACAGGGGGCCGGGACTAGCGTGACCAATGAGCAGTTCTTC	CASSSGQGAGTSVTNEQFF
16	.	TRBV5-1	many	TRBJ1-1	TGCGCCAGCAGCTTGGCTAGTTTTACAGCGAACACTGAAGCTTTCTTT	CASSLASFTANTEAFF
17	TRBD2	TRBV3-1	many	TRBJ2-3	TGTGCCAGCAGCCAGGCGATCGGGGGGGGGGGCACAGATACGCAGTATTTT	CASSQAIGGGGTDTQYF
14	.	TRBV11-3	.	TRBJ2-1	TGTGCCAGCAGCTTAGGACGGGTTAGCGATGAGCAGTTCTTC	CASSLGRVSDEQFF
14	TRBD2	TRBV2	many	TRBJ2-7	TGTGCCAGCAGTACCGGGACTAGCGGCTACGAGCAGTACTTC	CASSTGTSGYEQYF
15	TRBD2	TRBV12-5	many	TRBJ2-1	TGTGCTAGTGGTGAGCTAGCGGGTACCTACAATGAGCAGTTCTTC	CASGELAGTYNEQFF
13	TRBD1	TRBV20-1	many	TRBJ1-1	TGCAGCCCTTCGACAGGGGTTTACACTGAAGCTTTCTTT	CSPSTGVYTEAFF
12	.	TRBV7-2	.	TRBJ2-1	TGTGCCAGCAGCTTCCAACTACTAGACCCGTTCTTC	CASSFQLLDPFF
19	TRBD1	TRBV6-6	many	TRBJ2-4	TGTGCCAGCAGTTACCAAAGGACAGGGGTCGGGTGGAATCAAAACATTCAGTACTTC	CASSYQRTGVGWNQNIQYF
17	TRBD2	TRBV12-3/TRBV12-4	.	TRBJ2-1	TGTGCCAGCAGATCCGGACTAGCGGGAGCGCAGGTGGGTGAGCAGTTCTTC	CASRSGLAGAQVGEQFF
17	TRBD2	TRBV30	many	TRBJ2-3	TGTGCCTGGAGTGCTGGGACTAGCACAACCCCGGGGGATACGCAGTATTTT	CAWSAGTSTTPGDTQYF
15	.	TRBV12-3/TRBV12-4	.	TRBJ2-7	TGTGCCAGCAGCCCCAGACAGGCAACCTCCGGCGAGCAGTACTTC	CASSPRQATSGEQYF
13	.	TRBV6-1	many	TRBJ1-1	TGTGCCAGCAGACAACCTCTTTACACTGAAGCTTTCTTT	CASRQPLYTEAFF
15	TRBD1	TRBV27	many	TRBJ1-2	TGTGCCAGCAGTTCCCTGGACAGGGCTATTCGTGGCTACACCTTC	CASSSLDRAIRGYTF
13	.	TRBV27	many	TRBJ1-1	TGTGCCAGCAGCCCCCTCGGTGGGGCGGAAGCTTTCTTT	CASSPLGGAEAFF
12	.	TRBV3-1	.	TRBJ2-7	TGTGCCAGCAGCCAAGATCCTGCCGAGCAGTACTTC	CASSQDPAEQYF
14	TRBD1	TRBV12-3/TRBV12-4	many	TRBJ1-2	TGTGCCAGCAGTCAAGGACAGGGGAGCTATGGCTACACCTTC	CASSQGQGSYGYTF
15	.	TRBV10-3	.	TRBJ2-3	TGTGCCATCAGTGACCGTAGTAGCGGCACAGATACGCAGTATTTT	CAISDRSSGTDTQYF
12	.	TRBV12-3/TRBV12-4	many	TRBJ2-1	TGTGCCAGCAGTCGGGACTACAATGAGCAGTTCTTC	CASSRDYNEQFF